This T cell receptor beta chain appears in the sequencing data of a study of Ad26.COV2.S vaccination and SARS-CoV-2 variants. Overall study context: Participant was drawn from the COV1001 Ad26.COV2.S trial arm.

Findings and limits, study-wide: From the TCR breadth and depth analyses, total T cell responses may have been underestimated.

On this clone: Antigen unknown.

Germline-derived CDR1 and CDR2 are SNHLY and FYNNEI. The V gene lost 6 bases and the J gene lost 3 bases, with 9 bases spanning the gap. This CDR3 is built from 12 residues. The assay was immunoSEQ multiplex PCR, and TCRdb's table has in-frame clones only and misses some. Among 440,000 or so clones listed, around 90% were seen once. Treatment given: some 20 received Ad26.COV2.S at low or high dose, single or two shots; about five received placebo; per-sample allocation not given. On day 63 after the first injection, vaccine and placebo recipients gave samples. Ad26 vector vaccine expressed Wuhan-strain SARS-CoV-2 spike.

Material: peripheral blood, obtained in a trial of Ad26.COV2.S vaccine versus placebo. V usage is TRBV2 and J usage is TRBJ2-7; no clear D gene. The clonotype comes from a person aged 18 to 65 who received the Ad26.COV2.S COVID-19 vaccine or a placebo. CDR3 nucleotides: TGTGCCAGCAGCGGGCAGAACTACGAGCAGTACTTC. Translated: CASSGQNYEQYF.